This T cell receptor beta chain derives from a study of T cell repertoires in cytomegalovirus infection. Study-level findings and limits: Totalled public TCR beta family frequency picked out people who carried CMV plus the relevant HLA. Across the ex vivo response, the dominant clonotypes were HLA-C-restricted CMV-specific TCR beta clonotypes.

TCRdb ran MiXCR on the reads and lists one entry per CDR3 protein. Of around 89,000 distinct CDR3 sequences listed, 25% to 30% are singletons. With V trimmed by 0 bases and J by 4 bases, 11 bases remained unmatched. The CDR3 runs to 17 residues. Germline loops: CDR1 MGHRA, CDR2 YSYEKL. Concerning this clonotype itself: The antigen is not known.

The specimen comprised CD8+ T cells from cultured PBMCs, sampled from culture after CMV antigen stimulation. V and J are TRBV4-1 and TRBJ2-7; the match to TRBD2 covers 8 bases. This TCR was recovered from a human donor in good health (CMV status not recorded). Some clones in this sample may be carry-over from other donors' samples. The CDR3 sequence: CASSQDFPGTGGYEQYF. The CDR3 DNA reads TGCGCCAGCAGCCAAGATTTTCCCGGGACGGGAGGGTACGAGCAGTACTTC.